This is a list of T cell receptor beta chains from one sample in a study of cytomegalovirus exposure and HLA in healthy donors. Profiled with immunoSEQ multiplex PCR; TCRdb holds only in-frame clones, not every one. The sample contains about 76,000 clones, around 81% of which appear only once. The specimen was PBMCs. The receptors here all came from a woman in her 30s in good health and CMV-seronegative. The CDR3 runs from the conserved cysteine through the conserved F or W. The D gene is left open where the match is weak. The size field is filled for only some rows; it gives once, few, many or a size class.

>TRBV5-4|TRBJ1-2|TRBD1|NA
TGTGCCAGCAGCCTACGGACAGGGAAGGCCTATGGCTACACCTTC
CASSLRTGKAYGYTF
>TRBV15|TRBJ2-7|NA|few
TGTGCCACCAGCCCCAAGGATAGGGGGTCCTACGAGCAGTACTTC
CATSPKDRGSYEQYF
>TRBV28|TRBJ1-6|TRBD1|few
TGTGCCAGCAGTCCGGGGGACAGGGTTAATTCACCCCTCCACTTT
CASSPGDRVNSPLHF
>TRBV7-9|TRBJ2-1|TRBD2|NA
TGTGCCAGCAGCTTGATGACTAGCGGAAACTCCTACAATGAGCAGTTCTTC
CASSLMTSGNSYNEQFF
>TRBV6-6|TRBJ2-7|TRBD2|NA
TGTGCCAGCAGTTTAGCGGGAGGGTATCTCCACGAGCAGTACTTC
CASSLAGGYLHEQYF
>TRBV4-1|TRBJ1-2|NA|few
TGCGCCAGCAGCCAAGAAGGGGTTAACTATGGCTACACCTTC
CASSQEGVNYGYTF
>TRBV5-4|TRBJ2-3|TRBD2|NA
TGTGCCAGCAGCTCCGTCCGCGGGAGCAGCACAGATACGCAGTATTTT
CASSSVRGSSTDTQYF
>TRBV5-6|TRBJ1-2|NA|NA
TGTGCCAGCAGCTTCTGGGGGACACAGAGCAACTATGGCTACACCTTC
CASSFWGTQSNYGYTF
>TRBV7-3|TRBJ2-5|TRBD1|NA
TGTGCCAGCAGCTCTCGGACAGGGGGCGACGAGACCCAGTACTTC
CASSSRTGGDETQYF
>TRBV7-9|TRBJ2-5|TRBD1|NA
TGTTCCAGCAGCCTGGACAGGAGGTACCAAGAGACCCAGTACTTC
CSSSLDRRYQETQYF
>TRBV30|TRBJ2-7|NA|NA
TGTGCCTGGAGTGTACGCAGGGGCTACGAGCAGTACTTC
CAWSVRRGYEQYF
>TRBV28|TRBJ2-5|TRBD2|once
TGTGCCAGCAGTTCACCTTTGGGACTAGCGGAGCCCCAAGAGACCCAGTACTTC
CASSSPLGLAEPQETQYF
>TRBV11-3|TRBJ1-1|TRBD1|NA
TGTGCCAGCAGCTTAGGCGGACAGGGGGTTTCGAACACTGAAGCTTTCTTT
CASSLGGQGVSNTEAFF
>TRBV7-9|TRBJ1-4|NA|NA
TGTTCCAGCAGCACCCGGGGTGAAAAACTGTTTTTT
CSSSTRGEKLFF
>TRBV19|TRBJ1-1|TRBD1|NA
TGTGCCAGTAGTATCTGGGACAGAGGGACTGAAGCTTTCTTT
CASSIWDRGTEAFF
>TRBV9|TRBJ2-2|TRBD2|NA
TGTGCCAGCAGCTCCAAGACTAGCGGGAGGTTACGTACCGGGGAGCTGTTTTTT
CASSSKTSGRLRTGELFF
>TRBV19|TRBJ1-1|TRBD1|NA
TGTGCCAGTAAAGCGACAGGGCTGACTGCTTTCTTT
CASKATGLTAFF
>TRBV10-3|TRBJ2-7|TRBD2|NA
TGTGCCATCAGTGAGTGGAGCGGGATGGACGAGCAGTACTTC
CAISEWSGMDEQYF
>TRBV15|TRBJ2-2|NA|NA
TGTGCCACCAGCAGAATAGGTGCGGCTGGGGAGGTGAGGTCCGGGGAGCTGTTTTTT
CATSRIGAAGEVRSGELFF
>TRBV27|TRBJ2-1|TRBD1|few
TGTGCCAGCCGTAGGGGGCTAATTAGTGGGAGAAACGACAATGAGCAGTTCTTC
CASRRGLISGRNDNEQFF
>TRBV18|TRBJ1-5|NA|NA
TGTGCCAGCTCACCACTGGGAGGTAGCAATCAGCCCCAGCATTTT
CASSPLGGSNQPQHF
>TRBV6-1|TRBJ1-1|NA|NA
TGTGCCAGCCCAAAGGTGGGGGCGAGCACTGAAGCTTTCTTT
CASPKVGASTEAFF
>TRBV5-4|TRBJ1-5|TRBD1|NA
TGTGCCAGCAGCTTCGGGACAGATAGCAATCAGCCCCAGCATTTT
CASSFGTDSNQPQHF
>TRBV6-1|TRBJ2-7|TRBD1|NA
TGTGCCTGCAAGGGGGCCCAAGGGCCTTACGAGCAGTACTTC
CACKGAQGPYEQYF
>TRBV6-5|TRBJ1-2|NA|NA
TGTGCCAGCAGTTACTTTCGGGGGGACTATGGCTACACCTTC
CASSYFRGDYGYTF